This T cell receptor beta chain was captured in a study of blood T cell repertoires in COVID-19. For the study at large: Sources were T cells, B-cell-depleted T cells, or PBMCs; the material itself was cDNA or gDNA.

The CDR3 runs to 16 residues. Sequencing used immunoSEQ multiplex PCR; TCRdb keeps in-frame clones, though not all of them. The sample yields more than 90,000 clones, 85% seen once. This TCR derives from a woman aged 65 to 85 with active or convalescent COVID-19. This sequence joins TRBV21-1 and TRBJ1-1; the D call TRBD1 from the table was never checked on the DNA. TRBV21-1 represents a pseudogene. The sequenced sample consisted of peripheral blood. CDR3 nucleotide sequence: TGTGCCAGCAGCCTTCGCGGTACAGGGGGATCCGCTGAAGCTTTCTTT. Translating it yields CASSLRGTGGSAEAFF.